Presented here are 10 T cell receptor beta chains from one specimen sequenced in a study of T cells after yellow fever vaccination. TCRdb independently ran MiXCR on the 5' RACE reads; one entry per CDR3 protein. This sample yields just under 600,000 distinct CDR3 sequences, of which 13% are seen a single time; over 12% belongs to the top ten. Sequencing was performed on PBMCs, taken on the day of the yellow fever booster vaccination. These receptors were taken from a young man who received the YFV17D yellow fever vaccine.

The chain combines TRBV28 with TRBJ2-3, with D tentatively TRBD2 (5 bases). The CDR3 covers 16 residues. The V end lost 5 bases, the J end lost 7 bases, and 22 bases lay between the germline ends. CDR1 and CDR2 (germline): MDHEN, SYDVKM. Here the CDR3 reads CASSLLPDSPRNTQYF. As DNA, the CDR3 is TGTGCCAGCAGTCTTCTTCCGGACTCTCCCCGGAATACGCAGTATTTT.

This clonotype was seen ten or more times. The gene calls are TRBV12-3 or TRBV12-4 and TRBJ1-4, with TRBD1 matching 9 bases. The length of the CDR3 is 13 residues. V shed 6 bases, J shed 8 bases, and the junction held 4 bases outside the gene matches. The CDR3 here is CASSPGTGEKLFF. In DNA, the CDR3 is TGTGCCAGCAGCCCCGGGACAGGGGAAAAACTGTTTTTT.

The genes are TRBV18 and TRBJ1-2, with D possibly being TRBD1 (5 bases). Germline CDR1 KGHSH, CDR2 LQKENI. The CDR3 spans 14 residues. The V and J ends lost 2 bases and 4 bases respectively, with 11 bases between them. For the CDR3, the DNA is TGTGCCAGCTCACCAACCGAGGGGAGCTATGGCTACACCTTC. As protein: CASSPTEGSYGYTF.

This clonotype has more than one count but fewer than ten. In nucleotides, the CDR3 is TGCAGTGCTAGACGGGACTTACAGTCAAATCAGCCCCAGCATTTT. This sequence encodes CSARRDLQSNQPQHF. This sequence joins TRBV20-1 and TRBJ1-5, with D perhaps matching TRBD1 (5 bases). This CDR3 has 15 amino acids. Trimming took off 2 bases at V and 4 bases at J, with 15 bases between the two ends. Germline V gives CDR1 DFQATT, CDR2 SNEGSKA (reference sequence).

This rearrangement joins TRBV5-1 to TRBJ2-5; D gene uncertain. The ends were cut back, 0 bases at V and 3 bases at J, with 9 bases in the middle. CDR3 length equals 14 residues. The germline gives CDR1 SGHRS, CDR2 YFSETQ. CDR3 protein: CASSLGYREETQYF. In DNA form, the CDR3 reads TGCGCCAGCAGCTTGGGTTATAGAGAAGAGACCCAGTACTTC.

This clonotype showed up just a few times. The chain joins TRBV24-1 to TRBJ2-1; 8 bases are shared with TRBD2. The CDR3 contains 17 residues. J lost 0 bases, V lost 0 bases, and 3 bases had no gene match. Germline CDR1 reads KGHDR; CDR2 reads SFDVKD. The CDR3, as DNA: TGTGCCACCAGTGATTTGCGCGGGAGGTTCTCCTACAATGAGCAGTTCTTC. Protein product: CATSDLRGRFSYNEQFF.

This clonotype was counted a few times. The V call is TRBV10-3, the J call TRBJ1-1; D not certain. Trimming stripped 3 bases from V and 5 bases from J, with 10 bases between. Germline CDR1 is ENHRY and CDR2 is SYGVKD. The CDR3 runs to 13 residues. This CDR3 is CAISDRRLTEAFF. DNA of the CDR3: TGTGCCATCAGTGATCGGCGGTTAACTGAAGCTTTCTTT.

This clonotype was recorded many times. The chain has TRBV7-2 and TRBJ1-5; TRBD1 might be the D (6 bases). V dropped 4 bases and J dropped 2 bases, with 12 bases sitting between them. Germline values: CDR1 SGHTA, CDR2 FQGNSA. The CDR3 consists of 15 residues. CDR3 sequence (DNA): TGTGCCAGCAGCTATGATACAGGGCGCAATCAGCCCCAGCATTTT. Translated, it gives CASSYDTGRNQPQHF.

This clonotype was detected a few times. The CDR3 region is CASSFWGLDTEAFF. The CDR3 DNA reads TGTGCCAGCAGCTTTTGGGGGCTCGACACTGAAGCTTTCTTT. V gene TRBV5-6 combines with J gene TRBJ1-1, with D possibly being TRBD1 (6 bases). The CDR3 is made up of 14 amino acids. Germline V gives CDR1 SGHDT, CDR2 YYEEEE. Trimming took 2 bases from V and 3 from J, leaving 11 bases between them. Full variable domain (remainder filled in from reference TRBV5-6 and TRBJ1-1): DAGVTQSPTHLIKTRGQQVTLRCSPKSGHDTVSWYQQALGQGPQFIFQYYEEEERQRGNFPDRFSGHQFPNYSSELNVNALLLGDSALYLCASSFWGLDTEAFFGQGTRLTVV.

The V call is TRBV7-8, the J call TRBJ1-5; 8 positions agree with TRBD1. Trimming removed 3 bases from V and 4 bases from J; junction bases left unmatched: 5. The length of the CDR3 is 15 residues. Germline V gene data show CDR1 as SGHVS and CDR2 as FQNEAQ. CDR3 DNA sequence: TGTGCCAGCAGCTTTGGGACAGGACCTAATCAGCCCCAGCATTTT. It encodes CASSFGTGPNQPQHF.